This TCR beta chain was recorded in a study of cytomegalovirus exposure and HLA in healthy donors. The PCR used 60 Vbeta and 13 Jbeta primers. Sequencing used immunoSEQ multiplex PCR; TCRdb keeps in-frame clones, though not all of them. The profile shows some 130,000 clones, around 70% of them singletons. Although they were nominally healthy when sampled, donors likely had unrecorded immune exposures. Points on this clone: Its target is unknown.

Findings and limits, study-wide: The availability of immune exposure information extended only to CMV serostatus. Most TCRs appeared rarely, but some public TCRs recurred in many donors.

The V gene end was trimmed by 5 bases and the J gene end by 2 bases; junction bases not matched to a gene: 2. The CDR3 extends over 14 amino acids. Germline V gene sequence: CDR1 SGHAT, CDR2 FQNNGV. The receptor was derived from a man aged 25 to 40 in good health and CMV-seronegative. The chain recombines TRBV11-2 with TRBJ2-3; TRBD2 agrees at 9 bases. Sequenced sample: PBMCs. The CDR3 coding sequence is TGTGCCAGCAGCCTAGCGGGATCCACAGATACGCAGTATTTT. Protein product: CASSLAGSTDTQYF.